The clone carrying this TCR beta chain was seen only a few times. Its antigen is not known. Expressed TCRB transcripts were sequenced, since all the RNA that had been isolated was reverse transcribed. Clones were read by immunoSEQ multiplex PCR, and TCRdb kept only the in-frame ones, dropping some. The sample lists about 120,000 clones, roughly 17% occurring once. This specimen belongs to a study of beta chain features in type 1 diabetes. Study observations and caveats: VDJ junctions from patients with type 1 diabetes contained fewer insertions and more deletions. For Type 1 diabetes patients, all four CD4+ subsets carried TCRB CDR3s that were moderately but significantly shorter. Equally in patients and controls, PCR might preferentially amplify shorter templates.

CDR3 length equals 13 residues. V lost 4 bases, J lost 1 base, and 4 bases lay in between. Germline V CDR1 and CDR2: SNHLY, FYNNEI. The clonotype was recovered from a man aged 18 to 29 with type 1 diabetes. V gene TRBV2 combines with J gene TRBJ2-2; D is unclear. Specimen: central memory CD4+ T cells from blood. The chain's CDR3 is CASSGQNTGELFF. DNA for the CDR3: TGTGCCAGCAGTGGACAGAACACCGGGGAGCTGTTTTTT.